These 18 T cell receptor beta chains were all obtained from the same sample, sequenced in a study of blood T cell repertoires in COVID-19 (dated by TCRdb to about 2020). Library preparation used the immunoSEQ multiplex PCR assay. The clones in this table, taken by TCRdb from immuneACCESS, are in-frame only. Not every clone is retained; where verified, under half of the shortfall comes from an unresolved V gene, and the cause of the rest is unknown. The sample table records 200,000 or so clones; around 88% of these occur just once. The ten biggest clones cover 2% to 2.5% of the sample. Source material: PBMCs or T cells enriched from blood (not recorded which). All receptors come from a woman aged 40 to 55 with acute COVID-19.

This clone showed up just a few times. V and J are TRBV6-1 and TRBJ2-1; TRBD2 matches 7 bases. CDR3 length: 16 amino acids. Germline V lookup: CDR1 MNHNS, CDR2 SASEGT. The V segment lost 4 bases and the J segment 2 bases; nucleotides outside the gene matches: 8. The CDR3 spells CASSGYRAGAYNEQFF. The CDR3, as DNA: TGTGCCAGCAGTGGATATCGGGCGGGAGCCTACAATGAGCAGTTCTTC.

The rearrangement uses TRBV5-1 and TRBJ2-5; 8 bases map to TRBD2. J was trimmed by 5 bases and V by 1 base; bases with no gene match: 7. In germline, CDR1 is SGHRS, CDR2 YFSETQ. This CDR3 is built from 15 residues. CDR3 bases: TGCGCCAGCAGCTTGCGTCGGGGGGGCCAGGAGACCCAGTACTTC. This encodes CASSLRRGGQETQYF.

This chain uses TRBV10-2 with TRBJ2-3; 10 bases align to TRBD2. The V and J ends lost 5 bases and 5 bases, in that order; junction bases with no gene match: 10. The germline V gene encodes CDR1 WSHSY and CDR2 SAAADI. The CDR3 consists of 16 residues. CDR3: CASSYSAGGPRDTQYF. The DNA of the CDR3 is TGCGCCAGCAGTTACTCAGCGGGGGGGCCAAGAGATACGCAGTATTTT.

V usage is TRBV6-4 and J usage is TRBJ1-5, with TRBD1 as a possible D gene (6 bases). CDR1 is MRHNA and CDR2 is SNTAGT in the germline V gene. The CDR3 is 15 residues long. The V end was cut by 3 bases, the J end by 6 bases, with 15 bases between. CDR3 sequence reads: CASSERGWARQPQHF. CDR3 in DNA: TGTGCCAGCAGTGAGAGGGGGTGGGCGCGTCAGCCCCAGCATTTT.

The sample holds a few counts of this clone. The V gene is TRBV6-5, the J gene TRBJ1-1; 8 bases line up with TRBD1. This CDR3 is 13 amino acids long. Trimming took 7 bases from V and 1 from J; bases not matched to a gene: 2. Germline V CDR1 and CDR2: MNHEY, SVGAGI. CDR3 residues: CASTGQGNTEAFF. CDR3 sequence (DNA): TGTGCCAGCACCGGACAGGGGAACACTGAAGCTTTCTTT.

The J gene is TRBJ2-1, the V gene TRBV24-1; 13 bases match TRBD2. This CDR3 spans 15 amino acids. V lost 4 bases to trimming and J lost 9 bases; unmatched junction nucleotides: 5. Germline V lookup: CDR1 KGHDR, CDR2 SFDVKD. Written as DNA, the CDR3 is TGTGCCACCAGTGAACTAGCGGGAGGGCGCGGTGAGCAGTTCTTC. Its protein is CATSELAGGRGEQFF.

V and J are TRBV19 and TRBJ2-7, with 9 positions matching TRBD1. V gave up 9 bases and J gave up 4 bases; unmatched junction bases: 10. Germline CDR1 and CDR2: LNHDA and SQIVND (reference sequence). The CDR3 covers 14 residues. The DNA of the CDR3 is TGTGCCAGCAGACGGACAGGGGAGGCTTACGAGCAGTACTTC. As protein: CASRRTGEAYEQYF.

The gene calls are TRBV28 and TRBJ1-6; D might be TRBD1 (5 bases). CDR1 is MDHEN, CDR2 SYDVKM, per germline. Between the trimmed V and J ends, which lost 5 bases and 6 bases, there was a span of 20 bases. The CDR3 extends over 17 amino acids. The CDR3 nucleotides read TGTGCCAGCAGTCCACCTACAGGATCAGCGCTTAATTCACCCCTCCACTTT. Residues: CASSPPTGSALNSPLHF.

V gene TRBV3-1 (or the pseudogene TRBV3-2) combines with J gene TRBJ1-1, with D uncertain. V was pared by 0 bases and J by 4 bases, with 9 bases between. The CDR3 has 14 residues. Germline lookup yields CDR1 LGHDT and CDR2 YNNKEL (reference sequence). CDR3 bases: TGTGCCAGCAGCCAAGATCGGGTCCGCACTGAAGCTTTCTTT. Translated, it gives CASSQDRVRTEAFF.

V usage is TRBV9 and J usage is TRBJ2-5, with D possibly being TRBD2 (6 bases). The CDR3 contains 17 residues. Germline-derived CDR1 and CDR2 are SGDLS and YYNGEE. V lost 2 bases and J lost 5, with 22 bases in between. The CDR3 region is CASSVTFGTPERETQYF. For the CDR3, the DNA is TGTGCCAGCAGCGTGACCTTCGGGACTCCAGAGCGGGAGACCCAGTACTTC.

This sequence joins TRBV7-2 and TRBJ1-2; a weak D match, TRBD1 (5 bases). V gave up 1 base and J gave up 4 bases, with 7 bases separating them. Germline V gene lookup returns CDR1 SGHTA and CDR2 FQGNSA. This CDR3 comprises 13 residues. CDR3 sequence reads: CASSLETGYGYTF. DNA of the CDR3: TGTGCCAGCAGCTTAGAAACAGGCTATGGCTACACCTTC.

The CDR3 nucleotides read TGTGCCAGCAGCTTGAGTGTCGACAGGGTCGCGGAGGAGCAGTACTTC. This gives the protein CASSLSVDRVAEEQYF. The chain uses TRBV5-6 and TRBJ2-7; 7 bases are shared with TRBD1. The V and J ends lost 1 base and 7 bases, in that order; junction bases with no gene match: 14. Germline V gene sequence: CDR1 SGHDT, CDR2 YYEEEE. The CDR3 length is 16 residues. Full variable domain (remainder filled in from reference TRBV5-6 and TRBJ2-7): DAGVTQSPTHLIKTRGQQVTLRCSPKSGHDTVSWYQQALGQGPQFIFQYYEEEERQRGNFPDRFSGHQFPNYSSELNVNALLLGDSALYLCASSLSVDRVAEEQYFGPGTRLTVT.

The CDR3 region is CASSLPGGPVTGELFF. The CDR3 coding sequence is TGTGCCAGCAGCTTGCCGGGAGGGCCGGTCACCGGGGAGCTGTTTTTT. The V and J genes are TRBV5-8 and TRBJ2-2; 8 nucleotides align to TRBD2. The CDR3 covers 16 residues. Germline CDR1 SGHTS, CDR2 YDEGEE. The trim removed 1 base at V and 4 bases at J, leaving 6 bases unmatched.

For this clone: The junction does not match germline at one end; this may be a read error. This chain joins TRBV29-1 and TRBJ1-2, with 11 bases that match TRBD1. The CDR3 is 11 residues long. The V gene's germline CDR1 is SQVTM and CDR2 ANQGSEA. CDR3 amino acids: CSVEDLGTGGF. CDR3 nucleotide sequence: TGCAGCGTTGAAGATCTTGGGACAGGGGGGTTC. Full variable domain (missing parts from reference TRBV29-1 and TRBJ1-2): SAVISQKPSRDICQRGTSLTIQCQVDSQVTMMFWYRQQPGQSLTLIATANQGSEATYESGFVIDKFPISRPNLTFSTLTVSNMSPEDSSIYLCSVEDLGTGGFGSGTRLTVV.

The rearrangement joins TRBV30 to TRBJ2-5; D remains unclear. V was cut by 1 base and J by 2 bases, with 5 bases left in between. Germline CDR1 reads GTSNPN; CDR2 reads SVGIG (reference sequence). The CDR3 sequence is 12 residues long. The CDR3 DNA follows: TGTGCCTGGAGTGACAGACAAGAGACCCAGTACTTC. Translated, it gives CAWSDRQETQYF.

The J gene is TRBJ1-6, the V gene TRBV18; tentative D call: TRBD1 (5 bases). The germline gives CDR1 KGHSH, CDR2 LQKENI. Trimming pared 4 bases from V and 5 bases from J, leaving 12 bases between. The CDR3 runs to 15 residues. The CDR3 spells CASSRREGNNSPLHF. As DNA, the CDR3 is TGTGCCAGCTCACGTCGGGAGGGGAATAATTCACCCCTCCACTTT.

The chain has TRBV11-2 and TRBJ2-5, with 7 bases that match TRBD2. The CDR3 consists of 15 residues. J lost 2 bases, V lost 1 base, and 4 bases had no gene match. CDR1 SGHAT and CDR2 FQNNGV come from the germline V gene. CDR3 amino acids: CASSLAGGSQETQYF. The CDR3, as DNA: TGTGCCAGCAGCTTAGCCGGGGGGTCACAAGAGACCCAGTACTTC.

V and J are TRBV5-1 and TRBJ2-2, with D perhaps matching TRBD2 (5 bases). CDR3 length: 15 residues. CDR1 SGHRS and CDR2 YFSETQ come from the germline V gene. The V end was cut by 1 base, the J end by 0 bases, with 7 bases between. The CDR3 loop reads CASSLIAPNTGELFF. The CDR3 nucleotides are TGCGCCAGCAGCTTGATAGCGCCGAACACCGGGGAGCTGTTTTTT.